This T cell receptor (beta chain) was recovered during a study of blood T cell repertoires in COVID-19. At the level of the study: In each case, the material was cDNA or gDNA derived from T cells, B-cell-depleted T cells, or PBMCs.

Clones were sequenced by immunoSEQ multiplex PCR, and TCRdb holds only the in-frame ones, with some missing. The sample includes around 170,000 clones, roughly 70% of them seen just once. The TCR was taken from a woman over 75 with acute or convalescent COVID-19. Sequenced material: peripheral blood.

This CDR3 reads CASTGDTDTQYF. The CDR3 nucleotides read TGTGCCAGCACAGGGGATACAGATACGCAGTATTTT. The rearrangement links TRBV2 to TRBJ2-3; possibly TRBD1 for D (6 bases). The ends were cut back, 7 bases at V and 3 bases at J, with 8 bases in the middle. In germline, CDR1 is SNHLY, CDR2 FYNNEI. The CDR3 has 12 residues.